The 21 T cell receptor beta chains reported below all come from one sample, sequenced in a study of T-cell reconstitution after alpha-beta-depleted transplantation in children. As it was prepared, the TCRbeta library received unique molecular identifiers. TCRdb analysed the PCR reads with MiXCR anew, one entry per CDR3 protein. The top ten clones hold 3% to 3.5% of a sample with more than 150,000 distinct CDR3 sequences, 6% to 7% of them seen once. This specimen was PBMCs from the stem cell graft donor, taken from the stem cell graft. All receptors come from a human donor who donated a stem cell graft to a child with Wiskott-Aldrich syndrome.

This clonotype was seen a few times. V and J are TRBV10-3 and TRBJ1-1; 7 bases match TRBD1. V was clipped by 6 bases and J by 0 bases; unmatched bases: 25. This CDR3 spans 21 amino acids. Per germline, CDR1 ENHRY and CDR2 SYGVKD. The CDR3 nucleotides read TGTGCCATCAGCCCCATGAAGGGGGCTAGCGCAAGGGGTCTAATGAACACTGAAGCTTTCTTT. Translation gives CAISPMKGASARGLMNTEAFF.

This clonotype was observed a few times. V is TRBV28 and J is TRBJ1-2; tentative D call: TRBD1 (5 bases). Trimming shortened V by 1 base and J by 2 bases, and 8 bases separated the two germline ends. CDR1 and CDR2 from the germline V gene are MDHEN and SYDVKM. The CDR3 length is 14 residues. CDR3 protein: CASSLLAGNYGYTF. The CDR3 bases are TGTGCCAGCAGTTTATTAGCAGGGAACTATGGCTACACCTTC.

This clonotype was seen ten or more times. The chain carries TRBV20-1 and TRBJ2-1, with TRBD1 matching over 9 bases. The germline CDR1 and CDR2 sequences are DFQATT and SNEGSKA (reference sequence). This CDR3 region has 15 residues. The ends lost 0 bases at V and 11 bases at J; junction bases unmatched: 11. Written as DNA, the CDR3 is TGCAGTGCTAGAGATTCTGTACAGGGGGCGGGGCAGCAGTTCTTC. This translates into CSARDSVQGAGQQFF.

There are many counts of this clonotype. The chain uses TRBV7-2 and TRBJ2-7; D unresolved. The V and J ends lost 7 bases and 4 bases respectively, with 8 bases between them. CDR3 length: 11 amino acids. Germline CDR1 reads SGHTA; CDR2 reads FQGNSA. The CDR3 here is CASTTYYEQYF. In nucleotides, the CDR3 is TGTGCCAGCACCACCTATTACGAGCAGTACTTC.

This clonotype was detected many times. V and J are TRBV5-1 and TRBJ1-1, with 7 bases that match TRBD1. CDR1 is SGHRS and CDR2 is YFSETQ in the germline V gene. With V trimmed by 0 bases and J by 4 bases, 9 bases remained unmatched. This CDR3 contains 16 residues. The CDR3: CASSLAAQGGSTEAFF. The CDR3 nucleotides are TGCGCCAGCAGCTTGGCCGCTCAGGGGGGGAGCACTGAAGCTTTCTTT.

There are a few counts of this clonotype. This sequence joins TRBV7-9 and TRBJ1-3; D is uncertain. CDR1 and CDR2 (germline): SEHNR, FQNEAQ (reference sequence). The V end lost 6 bases, the J end lost 0 bases, and 12 bases lay between the germline ends. The CDR3 has 15 residues. DNA for the CDR3: TGTGCCAGCAGGGAGGAACGGTACTCTGGAAACACCATATATTTT. Residues: CASREERYSGNTIYF.

This clonotype has only a few counts. CDR3 in amino acids: CASGIKGTSGSSDTQYF. The CDR3 bases are TGTGCCAGCGGCATAAAGGGGACTAGCGGGTCGTCAGATACGCAGTATTTT. This chain connects TRBV7-9 to TRBJ2-3; 12 positions match TRBD2. Germline lookup yields CDR1 SEHNR and CDR2 FQNEAQ (reference sequence). Losses at the gene ends were 8 bases for V and 4 bases for J; bases not matched to a gene: 13. CDR3 length: 17 amino acids.

The rearrangement joins TRBV11-2 to TRBJ2-7, with 7 bases aligning to TRBD1. The V and J ends lost 4 bases and 4 bases, in that order; junction bases with no gene match: 16. CDR3 length: 17 amino acids. The germline V gene encodes CDR1 SGHAT and CDR2 FQNNGV. CDR3 in DNA: TGTGCCAGCAGCTCCCCCCCTCACAGGGGAGAAGAGTACGAGCAGTACTTC. This codes for CASSSPPHRGEEYEQYF.

The table lists this clonotype with many counts. In DNA form, the CDR3 reads TGCAGTGCTAGAAGGTCTAGCGGGGGGAGCTCCTACAATGAGCAGTTCTTC. It yields the protein CSARRSSGGSSYNEQFF. The chain combines TRBV20-1 with TRBJ2-1, with 11 nucleotides matching TRBD2. Germline trimming cut 2 bases from V and 0 bases from J; bases unmatched to any gene: 6. The germline CDR1 and CDR2 sequences are DFQATT and SNEGSKA (reference sequence). This CDR3 has 17 amino acids.

This clonotype was recorded at least ten times. The chain combines TRBV15 with TRBJ2-7; the match to TRBD1 covers 7 bases. Unmatched junction bases numbered 6, after V lost 1 base and J lost 3 bases. Germline CDR1 LNHNV, CDR2 YYDKDF (reference sequence). There are 15 residues in the CDR3. Here the CDR3 reads CATSRGRTGVYEQYF. The CDR3 DNA sequence: TGTGCCACCAGCAGAGGTAGGACAGGAGTCTACGAGCAGTACTTC.

Remarks on this clonotype: A much larger clone differs from this one at a single base, so this may be a read error. The chain uses TRBV29-1 and TRBJ2-1; D not certain. The ends were cut back, 2 bases at V and 0 bases at J, with 14 bases in the middle. This CDR3 is 16 amino acids long. Per the germline V gene, CDR1 is SQVTM and CDR2 is ANQGSEA. The DNA for the CDR3 is TGCAGCGTTGAATCCAGCAGTGGGGACTCCTACAATGAGCAGTTCTTC. It encodes CSVESSSGDSYNEQFF.

This clonotype has a handful of counts. The J gene is TRBJ2-3, the V gene TRBV20-1; 8 positions match TRBD2. With 5 bases clipped from V and 3 bases from J, the junction kept 19 bases outside the gene matches. Germline-derived CDR1 and CDR2 are DFQATT and SNEGSKA (reference sequence). CDR3 length: 18 amino acids. DNA of the CDR3: TGCAGTGCTCTCCCCGGCCAGCGGGAGATACGTGTTACAGATACGCAGTATTTT. This sequence encodes CSALPGQREIRVTDTQYF.

The table lists this clonotype with many counts. The chain has TRBV18 and TRBJ2-7; no firm D call. V dropped 6 bases and J dropped 7 bases, with 16 bases sitting between them. CDR3 length: 13 amino acids. CDR1 is KGHSH, CDR2 LQKENI, per germline. CDR3 in amino acids: CASSPAPGREQYF. The CDR3 bases are TGTGCCAGCTCCCCGGCCCCAGGACGGGAGCAGTACTTC.

This clonotype was seen many times. The gene calls are TRBV6-5 and TRBJ2-1; maybe TRBD1 (6 bases). The germline V gene has CDR1 MNHEY and CDR2 SVGAGI. The V end was cut by 9 bases, the J end by 2 bases, with 14 bases between. The CDR3 is made up of 14 amino acids. In DNA form, the CDR3 reads TGTGCCAGTCAACCAGGGGTAGCCTACAATGAGCAGTTCTTC. Amino acid sequence: CASQPGVAYNEQFF.

This clonotype was counted a few times. The chain's CDR3 is CASSPSRGTDTQYF. The CDR3, as DNA: TGTGCCAGCAGCCCCTCCCGGGGCACAGATACGCAGTATTTT. This chain joins TRBV7-7 and TRBJ2-3; D unresolved. Germline CDR1 and CDR2: SSHAT and FNYEAQ (reference sequence). The CDR3 is 14 residues long. Trimming shortened V by 5 bases and J by 1 base, and 10 bases separated the two germline ends.

On this clonotype itself: A much larger clone differs by one base, so this may be a read error. The rearrangement uses TRBV20-1 and TRBJ1-3; possibly TRBD1 for D (5 bases). Per the germline V gene, CDR1 is DFQATT and CDR2 is SNEGSKA (reference sequence). The CDR3 consists of 14 residues. CDR3 coding DNA: TGCAGTGCTAGAAGGGGAGACTCTGGAAACACCACATATTTT. This codes for CSARRGDSGNTTYF.

This clonotype was seen ten or more times. The chain joins TRBV5-1 to TRBJ2-7; D is undetermined. The germline CDR1 and CDR2 sequences are SGHRS and YFSETQ. The CDR3 runs 15 residues. Trimming removed 1 base at V and 5 bases at J, with 16 bases between. The CDR3 region has the DNA TGCGCCAGCAGCTTGCTGGGTCCCCTAGACAACGAGCAGTACTTC. Translating it yields CASSLLGPLDNEQYF. The variable domain in full, with the rest retrieved from reference TRBV5-1 and TRBJ2-7, is KAGVTQTPRYLIKTRGQQVTLSCSPISGHRSVSWYQQTPGQGLQFLFEYFSETQRNKGNFPGRFSGRQFSNSRSEMNVSTLELGDSALYLCASSLLGPLDNEQYFGPGTRLTVT.

The sample holds many counts of this clonotype. The V call is TRBV5-1, the J call TRBJ2-1; 9 bases are a match to TRBD1. The V gene's germline CDR1 is SGHRS and CDR2 YFSETQ. The CDR3 covers 15 residues. V was clipped by 3 bases and J by 1 base; unmatched bases: 2. This CDR3 is CASSSGTGSYNEQFF. The DNA for the CDR3 is TGCGCCAGCAGCTCAGGGACAGGGTCCTACAATGAGCAGTTCTTC. Drawing the rest from reference TRBV5-1 and TRBJ2-1, the complete variable domain is KAGVTQTPRYLIKTRGQQVTLSCSPISGHRSVSWYQQTPGQGLQFLFEYFSETQRNKGNFPGRFSGRQFSNSRSEMNVSTLELGDSALYLCASSSGTGSYNEQFFGPGTRLTVL.

This clonotype was seen repeatedly, ten times or more. V usage is TRBV5-5 and J usage is TRBJ2-2; no clear D gene. This CDR3 is 15 amino acids long. Trimming stripped 4 bases from V and 1 base from J, with 11 bases between. Germline V gene data show CDR1 as SGHKS and CDR2 as YYEKEE (reference sequence). The CDR3 region has the DNA TGTGCCAGCAGCCGTATGTGGGAGAACACCGGGGAGCTGTTTTTT. It translates to CASSRMWENTGELFF.

This clonotype has a count of ten or more. The rearrangement joins TRBV12-3 or TRBV12-4 to TRBJ2-3; D gene uncertain. Trimming removed 6 bases at V and 6 bases at J, with 7 bases between. CDR3 length: 11 residues. The CDR3 loop reads CASSPTDTQYF. As DNA, the CDR3 is TGTGCCAGCAGCCCCACGGATACGCAGTATTTT.

In this sample, this clonotype turned up many times. J is TRBJ1-5 and V is TRBV6-1; a weak D match, TRBD1 (5 bases). The V gene's germline CDR1 is MNHNS and CDR2 SASEGT. Trimming took off 7 bases at V and 2 bases at J, with 15 bases between the two ends. The CDR3 loop spans 15 amino acids. The CDR3 is CASNRHVGGNQPQHF. CDR3 sequence (DNA): TGTGCCAGCAACAGACACGTAGGGGGCAATCAGCCCCAGCATTTT.